The next 20 T cell receptor beta chains were all read from a single sample in a study of blood T cell repertoires in COVID-19. TCRdb keeps only in-frame clones here, not all; method: immunoSEQ multiplex PCR. Of 80,000 to 100,000 clones in the sample, more than 65% were seen once. The specimen sequenced was peripheral blood. The receptors were sampled from a man aged 55 to 69 with acute or convalescent COVID-19.

The chain recombines TRBV19 with TRBJ1-4, with TRBD1 identical over 8 bases. Trimming cost V 6 bases and J 8 bases; bases outside gene matches: 11. From germline, CDR1 is LNHDA and CDR2 SQIVND (reference sequence). The CDR3 spans 15 residues. CDR3 sequence: CASRPRGTGEEKLFF. In nucleotides, the CDR3 is TGTGCCAGTAGACCTCGGGGGACAGGTGAAGAAAAACTGTTTTTT.

The chain is built from TRBV7-3 and TRBJ2-1; 8 nucleotides line up with TRBD2. V lost 4 bases and J lost 4; bases outside the gene matches: 6. The CDR3 spans 15 residues. CDR1 is SGHTA, CDR2 FQGTGA, per germline. DNA for the CDR3: TGTGCCAGCAGCTCCCGTTTAGCGGGGTACAATGAGCAGTTCTTC. Protein sequence: CASSSRLAGYNEQFF.

CDR3 DNA sequence: TGTGCCAGCAGGAGGGAGTATGAGCAGTTCTTC. Translating it yields CASRREYEQFF. V gene TRBV7-9 combines with J gene TRBJ2-1; possibly TRBD2 for D (5 bases). Germline loops: CDR1 SEHNR, CDR2 FQNEAQ (reference sequence). V was cut by 6 bases and J by 8 bases, with 8 bases left in between. This CDR3 is 11 amino acids long.

This chain connects TRBV29-1 to TRBJ1-2, with TRBD1 matching 7 bases. This CDR3 is 14 amino acids long. CDR1 and CDR2 from the germline V gene are SQVTM and ANQGSEA. Germline trimming cut 3 bases from V and 8 bases from J; bases unmatched to any gene: 12. CDR3 DNA sequence: TGCAGCGTTGACCTTGATGACAGGGATAACGGCTACACCTTC. Its translation is CSVDLDDRDNGYTF.

This rearrangement joins TRBV27 to TRBJ1-5; perhaps TRBD1 as D (5 bases). The germline V and J ends were trimmed by 4 bases and 3 bases, with 10 bases remaining between them. This CDR3 region has 14 residues. Germline V gives CDR1 MNHEY, CDR2 SMNVEV (reference sequence). CDR3 sequence reads: CASSSAGINQPQHF. The DNA of the CDR3 is TGTGCCAGCAGTTCGGCAGGGATCAATCAGCCCCAGCATTTT.

The chain combines TRBV3-1 (or the pseudogene TRBV3-2) with TRBJ2-1; the D gene is possibly TRBD2 (6 bases). Trimming removed 3 bases at V and 14 bases at J, with 17 bases between. The CDR3 sequence is 13 residues long. CDR1 and CDR2 from the germline V gene are LGHDT and YNNKEL (reference sequence). The CDR3 DNA is TGTGCCAGCAGCCAGGAAACCGGGACTTGGGAGTTCTTC. It is translated as CASSQETGTWEFF.

The chain recombines TRBV15 with TRBJ2-7, with TRBD2 identical over 12 bases. The junction had 4 bases not matched to a gene; V was cut back by 0 bases and J by 4 bases. The CDR3 has 16 residues. Germline-derived CDR1 and CDR2 are LNHNV and YYDKDF (reference sequence). The CDR3 DNA follows: TGTGCCACCAGCAGAGACCGACTAGCGGGGGTTTACGAGCAGTACTTC. The encoded protein is CATSRDRLAGVYEQYF.

This clone occurred once. The genes are TRBV28 and TRBJ1-1; possibly TRBD1 for D (6 bases). This CDR3 has 15 amino acids. Trimming took off 3 bases at V and 0 bases at J, with 11 bases between the two ends. Looked up from germline, CDR1 is MDHEN and CDR2 is SYDVKM. The CDR3 DNA sequence: TGTGCCAGCAGTTTTTCCGACAGGATGAACACTGAAGCTTTCTTT. Protein: CASSFSDRMNTEAFF.

The chain recombines TRBV3-1 (or the pseudogene TRBV3-2) with TRBJ2-3, with 7 bases that match TRBD2. Germline assignment: CDR1 LGHDT and CDR2 YNNKEL (reference sequence). The CDR3 covers 14 residues. V trimming: 4 bases; J trimming: 1 base; junction bases outside the gene matches: 2. The CDR3 region is CASSLRGGTDTQYF. In nucleotides, the CDR3 is TGTGCCAGCAGCCTTCGGGGGGGCACAGATACGCAGTATTTT.

This chain connects TRBV7-2 to TRBJ2-1, with D perhaps TRBD2 (6 bases). The CDR3 runs 16 residues. Trimming stripped 2 bases from V and 4 bases from J, with 15 bases between. CDR1 and CDR2 from the germline V gene are SGHTA and FQGNSA. CDR3 bases: TGTGCCAGCAGCTTAATGAGGAGGGACCTATACAATGAGCAGTTCTTC. Protein sequence: CASSLMRRDLYNEQFF. Full variable domain (remainder filled in from reference TRBV7-2 and TRBJ2-1): GAGVSQSPSNKVTEKGKDVELRCDPISGHTALYWYRQSLGQGLEFLIYFQGNSAPDKSGLPSDRFSAERTGGSVSTLTIQRTQQEDSAVYLCASSLMRRDLYNEQFFGPGTRLTVL.

This sequence joins TRBV5-1 and TRBJ2-1, with 10 positions matching TRBD2. The CDR3 runs 14 residues. The V gene end was trimmed by 4 bases and the J gene end by 9 bases; junction bases not matched to a gene: 7. The germline V gene has CDR1 SGHRS and CDR2 YFSETQ. The CDR3 DNA reads as TGCGCCAGCAGCGTGAGCGGGAGGGGAGGTGAGCAGTTCTTC. Translated, it gives CASSVSGRGGEQFF. The whole variable domain, remainder taken from reference TRBV5-1 and TRBJ2-1, is KAGVTQTPRYLIKTRGQQVTLSCSPISGHRSVSWYQQTPGQGLQFLFEYFSETQRNKGNFPGRFSGRQFSNSRSEMNVSTLELGDSALYLCASSVSGRGGEQFFGPGTRLTVL.

The rearrangement joins TRBV28 to TRBJ1-5; 9 bases match TRBD1. The CDR3 spans 13 residues. Germline V gives CDR1 MDHEN, CDR2 SYDVKM. J was trimmed by 8 bases and V by 6 bases; bases with no gene match: 5. The CDR3 spells CASRDRGRKPQHF. The CDR3 DNA reads as TGTGCCAGCAGAGACAGGGGGAGGAAGCCCCAGCATTTT.

This clone was seen once. The chain links TRBV6-6 to TRBJ2-7; 7 bases line up with TRBD1. The CDR3 has 16 residues. V was pared by 2 bases and J by 3 bases, with 10 bases of the junction left unmatched. The germline gives CDR1 MNHNY, CDR2 SVGAGI (reference sequence). CDR3 bases: TGTGCCAGCAGTTACCCGACCCAGACAGGGAGCTACGAGCAGTACTTC. The encoded protein is CASSYPTQTGSYEQYF.

This rearrangement joins TRBV6-2 or TRBV6-3 to TRBJ2-7; weak D call: TRBD2 (6 bases). CDR3 length: 13 amino acids. The germline V and J ends were trimmed by 5 bases and 7 bases, with 15 bases remaining between them. CDR1 and CDR2 (germline): MNHEY, SVGEGT. CDR3 in amino acids: CASSGRGKVEQYF. The DNA of the CDR3 is TGTGCCAGCAGTGGACGCGGGAAAGTAGAGCAGTACTTC.

The table lists this clone with a count of one. This chain joins TRBV24-1 and TRBJ2-3; D is possibly TRBD2 (5 bases). The germline V gene has CDR1 KGHDR and CDR2 SFDVKD. The V end lost 3 bases, the J end lost 3 bases, and 9 bases lay between the germline ends. The CDR3 consists of 14 residues. CDR3 sequence (DNA): TGTGCCACCAGTGATCTAGCTTCGACAGATACGCAGTATTTT. Protein sequence: CATSDLASTDTQYF.

Remarks on this clone: Other DNA sequences within the sample encode an identical CDR3. The V gene is TRBV19, the J gene TRBJ1-2; perhaps TRBD1 as D (6 bases). The CDR3 is made up of 13 amino acids. The V gene lost 3 bases and the J gene lost 4 bases, with 9 bases spanning the gap. Germline assignment: CDR1 LNHDA and CDR2 SQIVND (reference sequence). DNA of the CDR3: TGTGCCAGTAGTATGAGACAGGTCTATGGCTACACCTTC. Its protein product is CASSMRQVYGYTF. The whole variable domain, remainder taken from reference TRBV19 and TRBJ1-2, is DGGITQSPKYLFRKEGQNVTLSCEQNLNHDAMYWYRQDPGQGLRLIYYSQIVNDFQKGDIAEGYSVSREKKESFPLTVTSAQKNPTAFYLCASSMRQVYGYTFGSGTRLTVV.

This chain joins TRBV7-2 and TRBJ1-2; D is perhaps TRBD1 (5 bases). V was cut by 5 bases and J by 3 bases, with 10 bases left in between. This CDR3 region has 13 residues. Germline CDR1 is SGHTA and CDR2 is FQGNSA. The CDR3 region is CASSPPTDYGYTF. The CDR3 coding sequence is TGTGCCAGCAGCCCACCGACAGACTATGGCTACACCTTC.

This clone was seen just once. This chain links TRBV7-9 with TRBJ2-7; 9 positions match TRBD2. Losses at the gene ends were 5 bases for V and 5 bases for J; bases not matched to a gene: 10. Looked up from germline, CDR1 is SEHNR and CDR2 is FQNEAQ (reference sequence). CDR3 length equals 15 residues. The CDR3 sequence: CASSRGGGAMNEQYF. For the CDR3, the DNA is TGTGCCAGCAGCAGAGGCGGGGGGGCCATGAACGAGCAGTACTTC.

This chain joins TRBV9 and TRBJ2-2; 8 bases are a match to TRBD1. Unmatched junction bases numbered 7, after V lost 2 bases and J lost 4 bases. Germline V gene sequence: CDR1 SGDLS, CDR2 YYNGEE. The CDR3 is 16 amino acids. The CDR3 protein is CASSVPRGRVTGELFF. The CDR3 bases are TGTGCCAGCAGCGTGCCCAGGGGGCGAGTCACCGGGGAGCTGTTTTTT.

The chain carries TRBV6-2 or TRBV6-3 and TRBJ1-2; 9 bases align to TRBD1. Germline loops: CDR1 MNHEY, CDR2 SVGEGT. V was clipped by 5 bases and J by 4 bases; unmatched bases: 11. CDR3 length equals 16 residues. In DNA, the CDR3 is TGTGCCAGCAGTCGACCCGGGACAGGGCTTGTCTATGGCTACACCTTC. Translation gives CASSRPGTGLVYGYTF.